The 9 T cell receptor beta chains reported below all come from one sample, sequenced in a study of shared clonotypes between healthy human individuals. Assay used: immunoSEQ multiplex PCR; TCRdb lists only in-frame clones, some missing. The table lists around 2.3 million clones, under 97% of them singletons. The sequencing input was naive CD4+ T cells sorted from blood. Subset: CD45RA+ positively selected. The receptors originated from a man aged 18 to 29 in good health.

V gene TRBV7-2 combines with J gene TRBJ2-7; tentatively, D is TRBD2 (5 bases). The V gene's germline CDR1 is SGHTA and CDR2 FQGNSA. The CDR3 has 15 amino acids. V lost 2 bases to trimming and J lost 2 bases, with 13 bases between them. CDR3 residues: CASSLMHGLTYEQYF. The CDR3 DNA reads TGTGCCAGCAGCTTAATGCACGGACTCACCTACGAGCAGTACTTC.

The rearrangement joins TRBV19 to TRBJ1-5; TRBD1 agrees at 7 bases. From germline, CDR1 is LNHDA and CDR2 SQIVND (reference sequence). V lost 3 bases and J lost 0; bases outside the gene matches: 8. The CDR3 spans 17 residues. The CDR3 DNA follows: TGTGCCAGTAGTATCACGGGGACAGCTTATAGCAATCAGCCCCAGCATTTT. Translated: CASSITGTAYSNQPQHF.

This sequence joins TRBV30 and TRBJ2-6, with D perhaps matching TRBD1 or TRBD2 (5 bases each). CDR1 and CDR2 (germline): GTSNPN, SVGIG (reference sequence). The CDR3 runs to 16 residues. With 5 bases removed from V and 1 base from J, the gap between germline ends came to 15 bases. DNA for the CDR3: TGTGCCTGGGAACCGGGACCGGCTTCTGGGGCCAACGTCCTGACTTTC. Amino acids: CAWEPGPASGANVLTF.

This chain links TRBV5-6 with TRBJ1-2; D gene ambiguous. There are 14 residues in the CDR3. The germline V gene has CDR1 SGHDT and CDR2 YYEEEE. V was cut by 1 base and J by 0 bases, with 7 bases left in between. CDR3 nucleotides: TGTGCCAGCAGCTTGTTCAGAACTAACTATGGCTACACCTTC. Its protein product is CASSLFRTNYGYTF.

On this clone: Other DNA sequences of this sample code for an identical CDR3. The chain has TRBV7-9 and TRBJ2-3; 13 positions agree with TRBD2. The CDR3 spans 15 residues. In germline, CDR1 is SEHNR, CDR2 FQNEAQ (reference sequence). V trimming: 3 bases; J trimming: 6 bases; junction bases outside the gene matches: 3. The CDR3 sequence: CASSLTSGGTDTQYF. CDR3 nucleotides: TGTGCCAGCAGCTTGACTAGCGGGGGGACCGATACGCAGTATTTT.

As regards this clone: At the DNA level, this CDR3 is encoded by other sequences in the same sample as well. The V gene is TRBV7-2, the J gene TRBJ2-7, with D possibly being TRBD1 (6 bases). Germline CDR1 SGHTA, CDR2 FQGNSA. V shed 2 bases and J shed 0 bases, with 8 bases lying between them. This CDR3 spans 14 amino acids. The CDR3 DNA is TGTGCCAGCAGCTTAACAGGGAGCTCCTACGAGCAGTACTTC. Translating gives CASSLTGSSYEQYF.

The chain links TRBV6-6 to TRBJ2-7; no clear D. V lost 2 bases, J lost 2 bases, and 7 bases lay in between. This CDR3 has 13 residues. Germline CDR1 is MNHNY and CDR2 is SVGAGI (reference sequence). The CDR3 bases are TGTGCCAGCAGTTACGAAGCCGCCTACGAGCAGTACTTC. This gives the protein CASSYEAAYEQYF.

This rearrangement joins TRBV25-1 to TRBJ1-1; 8 nucleotides align to TRBD1. The CDR3 loop spans 16 amino acids. CDR1 and CDR2 (germline): MGHDK, SYGVNS. The J segment lost 1 base and the V segment lost 4 bases, leaving 8 bases of the junction unmatched. The CDR3, as DNA: TGTGCCAGCAGTGGCATGACAGGGGTCGGGAACACTGAAGCTTTCTTT. This gives the protein CASSGMTGVGNTEAFF. Complete variable domain (other parts from reference TRBV25-1 and TRBJ1-1): EADIYQTPRYLVIGTGKKITLECSQTMGHDKMYWYQQDPGMELHLIHYSYGVNSTEKGDLSSESTVSRIRTEHFPLTLESARPSHTSQYLCASSGMTGVGNTEAFFGQGTRLTVV.

The rearrangement uses TRBV18 and TRBJ1-4; D is undetermined. The V end lost 1 base, the J end lost 6 bases, and 15 bases lay between the germline ends. The germline CDR1 and CDR2 sequences are KGHSH and LQKENI. The CDR3 sequence is 16 residues long. Here the CDR3 DNA reads TGTGCCAGCTCACCACGTCCCGGGATCGGGGATGAAAAACTGTTTTTT. This sequence encodes CASSPRPGIGDEKLFF.